The rows below give T cell receptor beta chains drawn from one sample of a study of blood T cell repertoires in COVID-19. Profiled with immunoSEQ multiplex PCR; TCRdb holds only in-frame clones, not every one. This table holds 210,000 or so clones, 83% found once. Sample: PBMCs or T cells enriched from blood (not recorded which). The receptors derive from a woman in her 50s who had been exposed to COVID-19. Each CDR3 is given with its conserved first and last residue. D genes are given only for firm matches. Expanded clones get a size class; other rows say once, few or many, or leave the size out.

abundance	j_gene	d_gene	v_gene	CDR3aa	CDR3nt
.	TRBJ1-2	.	TRBV7-2	CASSLSRGFDGYTF	TGTGCCAGCAGCTTAAGCAGGGGCTTCGATGGCTACACCTTC
.	TRBJ1-6	.	TRBV5-8	CASSFRGRDSPLHF	TGTGCCAGCAGCTTCAGGGGTAGGGATTCACCCCTCCACTTT
.	TRBJ2-7	TRBD1	TRBV5-5	CASSLRSRQGAFEQYF	TGTGCCAGCAGCTTGAGGAGTAGGCAGGGGGCGTTCGAGCAGTACTTC
.	TRBJ1-2	.	TRBV5-1	CASSSEGYGYTF	TGCGCCAGCAGTAGTGAGGGATATGGCTACACCTTC
.	TRBJ2-3	.	TRBV6-5	CASNRQGPYPQYF	TGTGCCAGCAACAGGCAGGGCCCTTACCCGCAGTATTTT
.	TRBJ2-7	.	TRBV27	CASSRRETSYEQYF	TGTGCCAGCAGTCGCCGGGAGACCTCCTACGAGCAGTACTTC
.	TRBJ1-1	TRBD1	TRBV28	CASSDRTGGATEAFF	TGTGCCAGCAGCGATCGGACAGGGGGCGCCACTGAAGCTTTCTTT
.	TRBJ2-5	TRBD2	TRBV6-6	CASSYVAGGPETQYF	TGTGCCAGCAGTTACGTTGCGGGGGGGCCGGAGACCCAGTACTTC
.	TRBJ2-5	.	TRBV6-2/TRBV6-3	CASSYGGVEVGTQYF	TGTGCCAGCAGTTACGGAGGGGTAGAAGTCGGGACCCAGTACTTC
.	TRBJ1-2	TRBD1	TRBV7-2	CASSTRQGANYGYTF	TGTGCCAGCAGCACCCGACAGGGAGCTAACTATGGCTACACCTTC
.	TRBJ1-1	.	TRBV18	CASSLRGGIEAFF	TGTGCCAGCTCTCTCCGGGGTGGGATTGAAGCTTTCTTT
.	TRBJ1-2	.	TRBV6-1	CASSEIGLTLPRGYTF	TGTGCCAGCAGTGAAATCGGCTTAACCCTCCCTAGGGGCTACACCTTC
.	TRBJ2-5	.	TRBV5-4	CASSVRGAGQETQYF	TGTGCCAGCAGCGTCCGGGGCGCGGGACAAGAGACCCAGTACTTC
once	TRBJ1-5	TRBD1	TRBV6-1	CASSEGVTGNQPQHF	TGTGCCAGCAGTGAGGGAGTGACAGGGAATCAGCCCCAGCATTTT
.	TRBJ1-5	.	TRBV19	CASTVGTRDQPQHF	TGTGCCAGTACGGTTGGGACAAGGGATCAGCCCCAGCATTTT
.	TRBJ2-3	TRBD2	TRBV5-4	CASSLAGGASDTQYF	TGTGCCAGCAGCTTGGCCGGGGGGGCATCAGATACGCAGTATTTT
.	TRBJ1-1	TRBD1	TRBV27	CASSWGTGEAFF	TGTGCCAGCAGTTGGGGGACAGGGGAAGCTTTCTTT
.	TRBJ2-3	TRBD1	TRBV9	CASNRGTVDTDTQYF	TGTGCCAGCAACAGGGGGACAGTGGACACAGATACGCAGTATTTT
.	TRBJ2-3	.	TRBV24-1	CATGASTDTQYF	TGTGCCACAGGGGCTAGCACAGATACGCAGTATTTT
.	TRBJ1-1	.	TRBV29-1	CSVEVRANTEAFF	TGCAGCGTTGAAGTAAGAGCGAACACTGAAGCTTTCTTT
.	TRBJ2-5	TRBD2	TRBV7-8	CASSPTPGTSGETQYF	TGTGCCAGCAGCCCAACTCCCGGGACTAGCGGAGAGACCCAGTACTTC
.	TRBJ1-1	.	TRBV6-5	CASIAHTEAFF	TGTGCCAGCATCGCGCACACTGAAGCTTTCTTT
.	TRBJ2-3	TRBD2	TRBV6-2/TRBV6-3	CASSPTSGGTDTQYF	TGTGCCAGCAGCCCAACTAGCGGGGGCACAGATACGCAGTATTTT
.	TRBJ2-7	.	TRBV7-6	CASSQTVGYEQYF	TGTGCCAGCAGCCAGACAGTGGGGTACGAGCAGTACTTC
.	TRBJ2-2	.	TRBV7-6	CASSLGGSPHGELFF	TGTGCCAGCAGCCTTGGAGGGTCGCCCCACGGGGAGCTGTTTTTT
.	TRBJ2-3	TRBD2	TRBV30	CAWSVGTRADTQYF	TGTGCCTGGAGTGTAGGGACTAGGGCGGATACGCAGTATTTT
once	TRBJ2-1	.	TRBV21-1	CASSRPSGNEQFF	TGTGCCAGCAGCCGTCCATCGGGTAATGAGCAGTTCTTC
.	TRBJ2-2	.	TRBV4-3	CASSQDYFTGELFF	TGCGCCAGCAGCCAAGATTATTTCACCGGGGAGCTGTTTTTT
.	TRBJ1-1	TRBD1	TRBV19	CASRPDRGAEAFF	TGTGCCAGTCGTCCGGACAGGGGTGCTGAAGCTTTCTTT
.	TRBJ2-2	TRBD1	TRBV7-9	CASSISAGQGTGELFF	TGTGCCAGCAGCATATCGGCGGGACAGGGGACAGGGGAGCTGTTTTTT
.	TRBJ2-2	TRBD2	TRBV7-2	CASSLRLAGGNTGELFF	TGTGCCAGCAGCTTGAGACTAGCGGGGGGAAACACCGGGGAGCTGTTTTTT
.	TRBJ1-4	.	TRBV7-8	CASSSWGHQKLFF	TGTGCCAGCAGCTCATGGGGCCACCAAAAACTGTTTTTT
.	TRBJ2-1	.	TRBV27	CVPASCNEQFF	TGTGTGCCAGCTAGCTGCAATGAGCAGTTCTTC
.	TRBJ1-2	.	TRBV12-3/TRBV12-4	CASSSEVFYGYTF	TGTGCCAGCAGTTCGGAGGTTTTCTATGGCTACACCTTC
few	TRBJ1-1	TRBD1	TRBV12-3/TRBV12-4	CASTGQGSTEAFF	TGTGCCAGCACCGGACAGGGATCCACTGAAGCTTTCTTT
few	TRBJ1-5	.	TRBV12-3/TRBV12-4	CASSLGFGEPQHF	TGTGCCAGCAGTTTAGGGTTCGGGGAGCCCCAGCATTTT
.	TRBJ2-3	.	TRBV19	CASSIWGQDTDTQYF	TGTGCCAGTAGTATCTGGGGGCAAGACACAGATACGCAGTATTTT
once	TRBJ1-1	TRBD1	TRBV7-2	CASSLVTGGYTEAFF	TGTGCCAGCAGCTTAGTTACAGGGGGCTACACTGAAGCTTTCTTT
.	TRBJ1-1	.	TRBV28	CASYRGGYTEAFF	TGTGCCAGCTATCGGGGAGGGTACACTGAAGCTTTCTTT
.	TRBJ2-7	TRBD1	TRBV7-8	CASSLFPDRVDEQYF	TGTGCCAGCAGCTTGTTCCCCGACAGGGTTGACGAGCAGTACTTC
.	TRBJ2-7	TRBD2	TRBV11-1	CASSLAGTSGSYEQYF	TGTGCCAGCAGCTTAGCCGGGACTAGCGGCTCCTACGAGCAGTACTTC
few	TRBJ1-1	.	TRBV12-5	CASGSPRWGDTEAFF	TGTGCTAGTGGTTCGCCCCGGTGGGGCGACACTGAAGCTTTCTTT
once	TRBJ1-4	.	TRBV2	CASMRDNNEKLFF	TGTGCCAGCATGCGTGATAATAATGAAAAACTGTTTTTT
few	TRBJ2-1	TRBD1	TRBV2	CASSGTDRAVFF	TGTGCCAGCAGTGGGACCGACAGGGCGGTATTCTTC